The present T cell receptor (beta chain) was sequenced within a study of shared clonotypes between healthy human individuals. Study background: CD8 memory received one plate per donor, CD8 naive two, CD4 memory three and CD4 naive three.

Naive CD8 cells, CD45RO-negative and positively selected for CCR7, excluded terminally differentiated effector memory CD45RA+ cells. V gave up 0 bases and J gave up 0 bases, with 13 bases separating them. The CDR3 runs 16 residues. CDR1 and CDR2 (germline): SGHRS, YFSETQ. In the sorted-subset replicate PCRs, around 200 ng DNA, 30,000 or so T cell genomes, was used. In the authors' methods: Filtering differed since immunoSEQ provided only junctions, with no quality scores. The table came from immunoSEQ multiplex PCR; TCRdb's copy has only in-frame clones and leaves some out. V and J calls and clone size are those listed in that table; D and trimming were worked out from the DNA. The table includes around 2,000,000 clones, about 95% detected once.

The receptor comes from a man younger than 30 in good health. The sample taken for sequencing was naive CD8+ T cells sorted from blood. The chain carries TRBV5-1 and TRBJ2-7; no definite D call. CDR3 nucleotides: TGCGCCAGCAGCTTGGACTCAGGCACGCTCTCCTACGAGCAGTACTTC. Amino acid sequence: CASSLDSGTLSYEQYF.